Listed below are T cell receptor beta chains from one sample, sequenced in a study of long-term antiretroviral therapy in people with HIV. TCRdb's copy holds only in-frame clones and misses some; the assay was immunoSEQ multiplex PCR. Of about 28,000 clones in the sample, around 89% were seen once. Material: unsorted PBMCs, obtained 0.5 years after starting antiretroviral therapy. These receptors all come from a woman aged 18 to 35 with HIV. CDR3s include the opening cysteine and the closing phenylalanine or tryptophan. Each record gives: CDR3 DNA, CDR3 protein, J gene, V gene, clone size, D gene. The D gene is left open where the match is weak. Where a row states a size, it is once, few, many or the class of an expanded clone; other rows omit it.

CDR3nt: TGTGCCAGCAGTTCAACAGGGGGGTACGAGCAGTACTTC
CDR3aa: CASSSTGGYEQYF
j_gene: TRBJ2-7
v_gene: TRBV27
abundance: -
d_gene: TRBD1

CDR3nt: TGTGCCAGCAATCAAATAGACAGGGGAGAGACCCAGTACTTC
CDR3aa: CASNQIDRGETQYF
j_gene: TRBJ2-5
v_gene: TRBV2
abundance: -
d_gene: TRBD1

CDR3nt: TGCGCCAGCAGCCAAGTAACCCGCAATGAGCAGTTCTTC
CDR3aa: CASSQVTRNEQFF
j_gene: TRBJ2-1
v_gene: TRBV4-3
abundance: -
d_gene: -

CDR3nt: TGTGCCAGCAGCTTGGACGGAATCGCAGATACGCAGTATTTT
CDR3aa: CASSLDGIADTQYF
j_gene: TRBJ2-3
v_gene: TRBV5-5
abundance: -
d_gene: -

CDR3nt: TGTGCCAGCAGCCGGGACAGCCGCTCCTACGAGCAGTACTTC
CDR3aa: CASSRDSRSYEQYF
j_gene: TRBJ2-7
v_gene: TRBV5-8
abundance: -
d_gene: TRBD1

CDR3nt: TGTGCCAGCAGCCAAGGACATCAGCCCCAGCATTTT
CDR3aa: CASSQGHQPQHF
j_gene: TRBJ1-5
v_gene: TRBV4-2
abundance: once
d_gene: -

CDR3nt: TGTGCCAGCAGTTACACCGGGGGGGCGCAGGAGTTCTTC
CDR3aa: CASSYTGGAQEFF
j_gene: TRBJ2-1
v_gene: TRBV6-5
abundance: once
d_gene: TRBD2

CDR3nt: TGTGCCAGCAGCCCCCCGGGGGGGCGTGAGACCCAGTACTTC
CDR3aa: CASSPPGGRETQYF
j_gene: TRBJ2-5
v_gene: TRBV7-9
abundance: -
d_gene: TRBD2

CDR3nt: TGTGCCAGCGGGACGGGACAGGGGGCTTTTAGCACTGAAGCTTTCTTT
CDR3aa: CASGTGQGAFSTEAFF
j_gene: TRBJ1-1
v_gene: TRBV7-9
abundance: -
d_gene: TRBD1

CDR3nt: TGTGCCGGGTCTAGCGGAGTGCAAGAGACCCAGTACTTC
CDR3aa: CAGSSGVQETQYF
j_gene: TRBJ2-5
v_gene: TRBV7-8
abundance: -
d_gene: TRBD2

CDR3nt: TGTGCCAGCTCACTATCCAATCAGCCCCAGCATTTT
CDR3aa: CASSLSNQPQHF
j_gene: TRBJ1-5
v_gene: TRBV18
abundance: -
d_gene: -

CDR3nt: TGTGCCAGCAGTGTCGAGCAGTACTTC
CDR3aa: CASSVEQYF
j_gene: TRBJ2-7
v_gene: TRBV6-1
abundance: -
d_gene: -

CDR3nt: TGTGCCAGCAGCAGGACCGTGACATCGGATGAGCAGTTCTTC
CDR3aa: CASSRTVTSDEQFF
j_gene: TRBJ2-1
v_gene: TRBV27
abundance: -
d_gene: -

CDR3nt: TGTGCCACCCTTCTCGGGAGGCACTTCTACACCTTC
CDR3aa: CATLLGRHFYTF
j_gene: TRBJ1-2
v_gene: TRBV6-6
abundance: -
d_gene: -

CDR3nt: TGTGCCAGCAGTTCACCTCGGGTGTATGGCTACACCTTC
CDR3aa: CASSSPRVYGYTF
j_gene: TRBJ1-2
v_gene: TRBV7-8
abundance: -
d_gene: -

CDR3nt: TGTGCCAGCTCACCACCGAGCGGGATGAACACTGAAGCTTTCTTT
CDR3aa: CASSPPSGMNTEAFF
j_gene: TRBJ1-1
v_gene: TRBV18
abundance: -
d_gene: -

CDR3nt: TGTGCCAGCAGCCCTGGTTTGAGCTCCTACGAGCAGTACTTC
CDR3aa: CASSPGLSSYEQYF
j_gene: TRBJ2-7
v_gene: TRBV14
abundance: -
d_gene: -

CDR3nt: TGTGCCAGCAGCCCCGGGGGAGCGGGGAAAGACAATGAGCAGTTCTTC
CDR3aa: CASSPGGAGKDNEQFF
j_gene: TRBJ2-1
v_gene: TRBV11-3
abundance: -
d_gene: TRBD2

CDR3nt: TGTGCCAGAAGGGGGCCGAAAACCTACGAGCAGTACTTC
CDR3aa: CARRGPKTYEQYF
j_gene: TRBJ2-7
v_gene: TRBV14
abundance: once
d_gene: TRBD1

CDR3nt: TGTGCCAGTAGCTACCTAGCGGGAGGGCTCGGAAGCGAGCAGTACTTC
CDR3aa: CASSYLAGGLGSEQYF
j_gene: TRBJ2-7
v_gene: TRBV19
abundance: -
d_gene: TRBD2

CDR3nt: TGTGCCAGCAGCTTAGGGGTTCAGGGCGAGCAGTTCTTC
CDR3aa: CASSLGVQGEQFF
j_gene: TRBJ2-1
v_gene: TRBV7-3
abundance: -
d_gene: -

CDR3nt: TGTGCCAGCAGCGTAGTAGAAGGGGATCGTGAAAAACTGTTTTTT
CDR3aa: CASSVVEGDREKLFF
j_gene: TRBJ1-4
v_gene: TRBV9
abundance: -
d_gene: -

CDR3nt: TGTGCCAGCAGTCCTCCCCGGATCCGGGCCGGCTCCTACAATGAGCAGTTCTTC
CDR3aa: CASSPPRIRAGSYNEQFF
j_gene: TRBJ2-1
v_gene: TRBV28
abundance: -
d_gene: -

CDR3nt: TGTGCCAGTAGTATATTCTACCGGGACTTCCGGGCAAATACGCAGTATTTT
CDR3aa: CASSIFYRDFRANTQYF
j_gene: TRBJ2-3
v_gene: TRBV19
abundance: -
d_gene: -

CDR3nt: TGTGCCACCAGCAGAGTGGGGTGGCCCGGGGAGCTGTTTTTT
CDR3aa: CATSRVGWPGELFF
j_gene: TRBJ2-2
v_gene: TRBV15
abundance: -
d_gene: -

CDR3nt: TGTGCCAGCAGTGACGAGGGAGGGGGAAATGAGCAGTTCTTC
CDR3aa: CASSDEGGGNEQFF
j_gene: TRBJ2-1
v_gene: TRBV6-4
abundance: -
d_gene: -

CDR3nt: TGTGCCAGCAGTTTTCAGCACAGTCGTGCTGAAGCTTTCTTT
CDR3aa: CASSFQHSRAEAFF
j_gene: TRBJ1-1
v_gene: TRBV28
abundance: -
d_gene: -

CDR3nt: TGTGCCAGCAGCCCCACAGGGGACTATGGCTACACCTTC
CDR3aa: CASSPTGDYGYTF
j_gene: TRBJ1-2
v_gene: TRBV6-5
abundance: -
d_gene: TRBD1

CDR3nt: TGTGCCAGCAGTCCGACCACAGGGGGCAGTGGAAACACCATATATTTT
CDR3aa: CASSPTTGGSGNTIYF
j_gene: TRBJ1-3
v_gene: TRBV27
abundance: -
d_gene: TRBD1

CDR3nt: TGTGCCAGCAGCTCAAATGGCCGGGATTACAATGAGCAGTTCTTC
CDR3aa: CASSSNGRDYNEQFF
j_gene: TRBJ2-1
v_gene: TRBV7-2
abundance: -
d_gene: -

CDR3nt: TGTGCCAGCAGTTACCGAGCGGGAGTTATCAACAATGAGCAGTTCTTC
CDR3aa: CASSYRAGVINNEQFF
j_gene: TRBJ2-1
v_gene: TRBV6-5
abundance: -
d_gene: TRBD2

CDR3nt: TGTGCCAGTAGACCTCAGGGGAAGGAAAAACTGTTTTTT
CDR3aa: CASRPQGKEKLFF
j_gene: TRBJ1-4
v_gene: TRBV19
abundance: -
d_gene: -

CDR3nt: TGTGCCAGCAGTTACTGGCGGGAGGACAACACCGGGGAGCTGTTTTTT
CDR3aa: CASSYWREDNTGELFF
j_gene: TRBJ2-2
v_gene: TRBV6-5
abundance: -
d_gene: TRBD2